The next 6 T cell receptor beta chains were all read from a single sample in a study of blood T cell repertoires in COVID-19. The table came from immunoSEQ multiplex PCR; TCRdb's copy has only in-frame clones and leaves some out. The table shows 120,000 or so clones, with 80% to 90% occurring only once. Sequences were obtained from peripheral blood. Source of these receptors: a woman between 55 and 75 years old with acute or convalescent COVID-19.

The chain recombines TRBV20-1 with TRBJ2-1, with 9 bases that match TRBD2. CDR3 size: 17 residues. V shed 3 bases and J 2 bases; nucleotides not matched to a gene: 11. Germline V gene lookup returns CDR1 DFQATT and CDR2 SNEGSKA (reference sequence). The chain's CDR3 is CSASPSGAASPYNEQFF. The CDR3 coding sequence is TGCAGTGCTAGTCCTAGCGGGGCCGCCTCCCCCTACAATGAGCAGTTCTTC.

DNA of the CDR3: TGTGCCAGCAGTGGCGGTCGGAACTACGAGCAGTACTTC. This encodes CASSGGRNYEQYF. The chain carries TRBV2 and TRBJ2-7; D gene ambiguous. From germline, CDR1 is SNHLY and CDR2 FYNNEI. The CDR3 is made up of 13 amino acids. V lost 4 bases to trimming and J lost 3 bases, with 10 bases between them.

The CDR3 coding sequence is TGTGCCAGCAGCACGATGCGGGGGACTGAAGCTTTCTTT. Amino acid sequence: CASSTMRGTEAFF. The chain joins TRBV5-6 to TRBJ1-1; D is possibly TRBD1 (5 bases). This CDR3 region has 13 residues. Germline values: CDR1 SGHDT, CDR2 YYEEEE. Trimming cost V 4 bases and J 5 bases, with 12 bases left between them.

The V and J genes are TRBV3-1 (or the pseudogene TRBV3-2) and TRBJ2-5; 13 bases line up with TRBD2. The CDR3 has 16 residues. Germline V gives CDR1 LGHDT, CDR2 YNNKEL (reference sequence). Trimming at V came to 4 bases and at J to 5 bases, leaving 7 bases not matched to a gene. The CDR3 region has the DNA TGTGCCAGCAGCCTTTGGACTAGCGGGAGCAAGGAGACCCAGTACTTC. This translates into CASSLWTSGSKETQYF.

The chain joins TRBV14 to TRBJ2-6; tentatively, D is TRBD2 (5 bases). Trimming took off 6 bases at V and 1 base at J, with 16 bases between the two ends. This CDR3 region has 17 residues. The V gene's germline CDR1 is SGHDN and CDR2 FVKESK. For the CDR3, the DNA is TGTGCCAGCAGTCAACGGGATGGGCGGTCTGGGGCCAACGTCCTGACTTTC. It is translated as CASSQRDGRSGANVLTF.

The J gene is TRBJ1-5, the V gene TRBV12-5, with 8 bases aligning to TRBD1. CDR3 size: 16 residues. The germline CDR1 and CDR2 sequences are LGHNT and FRNRAP. The ends lost 4 bases at V and 3 bases at J; junction bases unmatched: 8. CDR3 nucleotides: TGTGCTAGTGGTTCGAACCGGGACAGGCACAATCAGCCCCAGCATTTT. Translated, it gives CASGSNRDRHNQPQHF.